This T cell receptor beta chain appears in the sequencing data of a study of CD8+CD57+ T cells in acquired aplastic anemia. General study results and limits: CD8+ Simpson's diversity showed no significant patient-control difference.

It was patients with CD8+CD57+ cell expansion by flow cytometry who were chosen for sequencing. Genomic DNA, serving as template, underwent TCR beta VDJ and CDR3 profiling. TCRdb passed the reads through MiXCR, listing each CDR3 protein once. The repertoire consists of approximately 150,000 distinct CDR3 sequences, with 40% to 50% occurring once and the leading ten covering 1.1%. Note on this clonotype: Its antigen is as yet unknown.

Trimming pared 5 bases from V and 0 bases from J, leaving 17 bases between. Germline CDR1 MNHEY, CDR2 SVGEGT. The CDR3 spans 17 residues. The specimen sequenced was sorted CD4+, CD8+, or CD8+CD57+ T cells (not recorded which) from PBMCs. This clonotype originated in a human donor with aplastic anemia. The V gene is TRBV6-2 or TRBV6-3, the J gene TRBJ1-5; perhaps TRBD1 as D (5 bases). In DNA, the CDR3 is TGTGCCAGCAGTCGAGGGACCTCTGGGAGTAGCAATCAGCCCCAGCATTTT. Its protein product is CASSRGTSGSSNQPQHF.